The 27 T cell receptor beta chains listed next were all sequenced from one sample in a study of blood T cell repertoires in COVID-19. Data came from immunoSEQ multiplex PCR; TCRdb stores just in-frame clones and leaves some out. This sample has tens of thousands of clones, with approximately 86% found just once. What was sequenced was peripheral blood. These receptors came from a male donor with acute or convalescent COVID-19.

The J gene is TRBJ2-7, the V gene TRBV18, with 11 bases matching TRBD2. CDR1 KGHSH and CDR2 LQKENI come from the germline V gene. The ends lost 0 bases at V and 1 base at J; junction bases unmatched: 2. The CDR3 has 16 amino acids. CDR3 nucleotides: TGTGCCAGCTCACCACCTTCTAGCGGGGGGTCCTACGAGCAGTACTTC. As protein: CASSPPSSGGSYEQYF.

The chain employs TRBV10-3 and TRBJ1-1, with 7 bases lining up with TRBD1. Germline V gene lookup returns CDR1 ENHRY and CDR2 SYGVKD. This CDR3 spans 13 amino acids. The V and J ends lost 4 bases and 5 bases, in that order; junction bases with no gene match: 4. In nucleotides, the CDR3 is TGTGCCATCAGTGGGCAGGGGGAAACTGAAGCTTTCTTT. This sequence encodes CAISGQGETEAFF.

This chain joins TRBV6-2 or TRBV6-3 and TRBJ1-5, with 7 bases matching TRBD1. J gave up 0 bases and V 6 bases, and 8 bases lay outside the gene matches. CDR1 and CDR2 (germline): MNHEY, SVGEGT. CDR3 size: 16 residues. Here the CDR3 DNA reads TGTGCCAGCAGCAAGGGGGCGGCGTATAGCAATCAGCCCCAGCATTTT. This translates into CASSKGAAYSNQPQHF.

The rearrangement links TRBV20-1 to TRBJ2-2; TRBD1 might be the D (5 bases). Between the trimmed V and J ends, which lost 3 bases and 0 bases, there was a span of 8 bases. CDR1 and CDR2 from the germline V gene are DFQATT and SNEGSKA (reference sequence). This CDR3 contains 14 residues. The CDR3 DNA follows: TGCAGTGCTAGTCAGGGCGCGAACACCGGGGAGCTGTTTTTT. It specifies CSASQGANTGELFF.

The chain uses TRBV12-3 or TRBV12-4 and TRBJ1-4, with D possibly TRBD1 on 5 matching bases. V was trimmed by 11 bases and J by 6 bases, leaving 16 bases between them. The CDR3 has 13 residues. The CDR3 is CAVSAGLDEKLFF. CDR3 in DNA: TGTGCCGTGTCTGCGGGGCTGGATGAAAAACTGTTTTTT.

V gene TRBV9 combines with J gene TRBJ2-3; 9 nucleotides match TRBD2. Germline CDR1 SGDLS, CDR2 YYNGEE. V gave up 6 bases and J gave up 0 bases; unmatched junction bases: 8. This CDR3 is built from 16 residues. The CDR3 nucleotides are TGTGCCAGCAACAGCGGGGGGACCTATAGCACAGATACGCAGTATTTT. Translation: CASNSGGTYSTDTQYF.

V is TRBV2 and J is TRBJ2-7; tentatively, D is TRBD2 (7 bases). Trimming removed 6 bases at V and 4 bases at J, with 10 bases between. CDR3 length: 12 residues. Germline CDR1 SNHLY, CDR2 FYNNEI. The CDR3 DNA reads TGTGCCAGCAGGGAGGGGGGGTACGAGCAGTACTTC. It codes for CASREGGYEQYF.

V and J are TRBV5-4 and TRBJ2-1; 9 bases fit TRBD2. There are 15 residues in the CDR3. CDR1 and CDR2 (germline): SGHNT, YYREEE (reference sequence). The ends lost 1 base at V and 4 bases at J; junction bases unmatched: 3. The CDR3 region is CASSLQSGGYNEQFF. DNA of the CDR3: TGTGCCAGCAGCTTGCAGAGCGGGGGGTACAATGAGCAGTTCTTC.

The V and J genes are TRBV3-1 (or the pseudogene TRBV3-2) and TRBJ1-3; 9 bases match TRBD1. Losses at the gene ends were 1 base for V and 2 bases for J; bases not matched to a gene: 9. This CDR3 contains 18 residues. CDR1 and CDR2 from the germline V gene are LGHDT and YNNKEL (reference sequence). The CDR3 reads CASSQGRDRVNTGNTIYF. The DNA for the CDR3 is TGTGCCAGCAGCCAAGGAAGGGACAGGGTAAATACTGGAAACACCATATATTTT.

The chain carries TRBV19 and TRBJ2-5; D is undetermined. The germline CDR1 and CDR2 sequences are LNHDA and SQIVND (reference sequence). The CDR3 is 13 residues long. The ends were cut back, 3 bases at V and 2 bases at J, with 7 bases in the middle. The CDR3 sequence: CASSIVPQETQYF. The CDR3 DNA follows: TGTGCCAGTAGTATTGTCCCACAAGAGACCCAGTACTTC.

This chain connects TRBV3-1 (or the pseudogene TRBV3-2) to TRBJ2-7; TRBD1 is a possible D gene (6 bases). V was cut by 2 bases and J by 6 bases, with 11 bases left in between. The length of the CDR3 is 13 residues. Germline CDR1 and CDR2: LGHDT and YNNKEL (reference sequence). The CDR3 reads CASSQTGLGEQYF. DNA for the CDR3: TGTGCCAGCAGCCAAACAGGGTTGGGCGAGCAGTACTTC.

The chain combines TRBV7-2 with TRBJ1-2; D possibly corresponds to TRBD1 (6 bases). The germline V gene has CDR1 SGHTA and CDR2 FQGNSA. The V end lost 3 bases, the J end lost 3 bases, and 23 bases lay between the germline ends. The CDR3 totals 18 residues. CDR3 residues: CASSFGGVGGGADYGYTF. The CDR3 bases are TGTGCCAGCAGCTTTGGAGGCGTCGGGGGGGGCGCTGACTATGGCTACACCTTC.

The chain employs TRBV27 and TRBJ2-7; possibly TRBD1 for D (6 bases). Trimming pared 0 bases from V and 0 bases from J, leaving 12 bases between. The CDR3 covers 16 residues. Per germline, CDR1 MNHEY and CDR2 SMNVEV (reference sequence). In DNA, the CDR3 is TGTGCCAGCAGTTTATCCTCCAGGGGCTACTCCTACGAGCAGTACTTC. The encoded protein is CASSLSSRGYSYEQYF.

The V call is TRBV30, the J call TRBJ2-7; 7 bases agree with TRBD1. The CDR3 totals 16 residues. V lost 1 base, J lost 1 base, and 10 bases stayed unmatched. The V gene's germline CDR1 is GTSNPN and CDR2 SVGIG (reference sequence). The CDR3 is CAWSAPRQGVSYEQYF. CDR3 nucleotides: TGTGCCTGGAGTGCTCCCAGACAGGGAGTTTCCTACGAGCAGTACTTC.

The chain uses TRBV4-1 and TRBJ2-3; D is perhaps TRBD1 (6 bases). Germline V gives CDR1 MGHRA, CDR2 YSYEKL. The CDR3 is made up of 14 amino acids. Deletions cut 3 bases from V and 1 base from J, with 8 bases between. CDR3 DNA: TGCGCCAGCAGCCAGGGGGCTGGCACAGATACGCAGTATTTT. Translated: CASSQGAGTDTQYF.

The V call is TRBV5-1, the J call TRBJ1-3; the D is unclear. Deletions cut 0 bases from V and 8 bases from J, with 12 bases between. This CDR3 has 14 residues. Germline CDR1 and CDR2: SGHRS and YFSETQ. The DNA for the CDR3 is TGCGCCAGCAGCTTGGGGCAGGACGGGGACACCATATATTTT. It translates to CASSLGQDGDTIYF.

This clone was observed a handful of times. J is TRBJ1-3 and V is TRBV9, with TRBD1 matching 7 bases. This CDR3 region has 15 residues. Germline V lookup: CDR1 SGDLS, CDR2 YYNGEE. Trimming took 4 bases from V and 0 from J; bases not matched to a gene: 4. CDR3 coding DNA: TGTGCCAGCAGCCAAGACAGGGACTCTGGAAACACCATATATTTT. It codes for CASSQDRDSGNTIYF.

This CDR3 reads CASSLIGGRVETQYF. DNA for the CDR3: TGTGCCAGCAGCTTGATCGGGGGGCGGGTGGAGACCCAGTACTTC. The rearrangement joins TRBV5-6 to TRBJ2-5; D possibly corresponds to TRBD2 (7 bases). The CDR3 runs 15 residues. Germline assignment: CDR1 SGHDT and CDR2 YYEEEE. V gave up 1 base and J gave up 5 bases, with 15 bases separating them.

J is TRBJ2-5 and V is TRBV5-1; 8 bases map to TRBD1. The CDR3 covers 14 residues. Germline-derived CDR1 and CDR2 are SGHRS and YFSETQ. Trimming at V came to 0 bases and at J to 5 bases, leaving 3 bases not matched to a gene. The CDR3 spells CASSLGTGSETQYF. The CDR3 region has the DNA TGCGCCAGCAGCTTGGGGACAGGGAGTGAGACCCAGTACTTC.

V and J are TRBV9 and TRBJ2-7; TRBD1 might be the D (5 bases). Germline V gives CDR1 SGDLS, CDR2 YYNGEE. This CDR3 is 15 amino acids long. Trimming removed 0 bases at V and 2 bases at J, with 12 bases between. The CDR3 region is CASSVGRADTYEQYF. The CDR3, as DNA: TGTGCCAGCAGCGTAGGAAGGGCGGACACCTACGAGCAGTACTTC.

This chain uses TRBV7-2 with TRBJ2-3, with 15 bases that match TRBD2. Germline-derived CDR1 and CDR2 are SGHTA and FQGNSA. The J segment lost 7 bases and the V segment lost 0 bases, leaving 5 bases of the junction unmatched. The length of the CDR3 is 17 residues. For the CDR3, the DNA is TGTGCCAGCAGCTTAGCAACCGGGACTAGCGGGGGGAATACGCAGTATTTT. Its protein is CASSLATGTSGGNTQYF.

The J gene is TRBJ2-7, the V gene TRBV3-1 (or the pseudogene TRBV3-2); maybe TRBD1 (6 bases). V shed 4 bases and J shed 3 bases, with 10 bases lying between them. Germline lookup yields CDR1 LGHDT and CDR2 YNNKEL (reference sequence). This CDR3 has 13 amino acids. The CDR3, as DNA: TGTGCCAGCAGCCCCTGGGGGCACTACGAGCAGTACTTC. It is translated as CASSPWGHYEQYF.

J is TRBJ2-7 and V is TRBV19; possible D gene TRBD1, 6 bases. CDR3 length: 12 amino acids. The germline gives CDR1 LNHDA, CDR2 SQIVND (reference sequence). Deletions cut 4 bases from V and 4 bases from J, with 8 bases between. As DNA, the CDR3 is TGTGCCAGTAGTACACAGGGTTACGAGCAGTACTTC. Protein: CASSTQGYEQYF. Full variable domain (rest looked up from reference TRBV19 and TRBJ2-7): DGGITQSPKYLFRKEGQNVTLSCEQNLNHDAMYWYRQDPGQGLRLIYYSQIVNDFQKGDIAEGYSVSREKKESFPLTVTSAQKNPTAFYLCASSTQGYEQYFGPGTRLTVT.

The chain carries TRBV30 and TRBJ1-1, with 7 bases that match TRBD1. Looked up from germline, CDR1 is GTSNPN and CDR2 is SVGIG (reference sequence). The V segment lost 0 bases and the J segment 3 bases; nucleotides outside the gene matches: 1. There are 13 residues in the CDR3. In nucleotides, the CDR3 is TGTGCCTGGAGTGTGGGACAGTACACTGAAGCTTTCTTT. Protein product: CAWSVGQYTEAFF.

The V and J genes are TRBV13 and TRBJ1-1; D perhaps matches TRBD1 (6 bases). This CDR3 has 15 residues. Per germline, CDR1 PRHDT and CDR2 FYEKMQ (reference sequence). Trimming took off 1 base at V and 3 bases at J, with 12 bases between the two ends. The CDR3 loop reads CASSLAAGADTEAFF. In nucleotides, the CDR3 is TGTGCCAGCAGCTTAGCGGCAGGGGCGGACACTGAAGCTTTCTTT.

The chain joins TRBV3-1 (or the pseudogene TRBV3-2) to TRBJ2-3; D unresolved. CDR3 length equals 16 residues. Trimming removed 1 base at V and 0 bases at J, with 11 bases between. Germline CDR1 is LGHDT and CDR2 is YNNKEL (reference sequence). In DNA, the CDR3 is TGTGCCAGCAGCCAAGCGGCAGGTACAAGCACAGATACGCAGTATTTT. This gives the protein CASSQAAGTSTDTQYF.

The chain carries TRBV7-2 and TRBJ1-2, with D tentatively TRBD1 (6 bases). Trimming left V 1 base short and J 1 base short, with 13 bases between. The CDR3 length is 16 residues. The germline V gene encodes CDR1 SGHTA and CDR2 FQGNSA. CDR3 region: CASSLGQGRINYGYTF. The CDR3 DNA is TGTGCCAGCAGCTTAGGCCAGGGGAGAATTAACTATGGCTACACCTTC.